The present TCR beta chain was sequenced within a study of CD8 T cells in ankylosing spondylitis. This clonotype appeared many times. Its specificity is unknown. General study points: CD8+ by phenotype, disease-linked clones were relatively rare in peripheral blood. Disease-linked clones reportedly concentrated significantly in matched ankylosing spondylitis synovial fluid. Roughly eight highly homologous variants made up a TCR beta motif that seemed to typify ankylosing spondylitis blood.

With molecular barcodes, quantitative 5'-RACE was used to make the TCR beta libraries. TCRdb fed the 5' RACE reads into MiXCR, producing one record per CDR3 protein. This table holds about 250,000 distinct CDR3 sequences, 7% to 10% found once. V lost 3 bases and J 2 bases, leaving 13 bases between the germline ends. This CDR3 is 16 amino acids long. The germline V gene encodes CDR1 SEHNR and CDR2 FQNEAQ (reference sequence). The TCR sequence derives from a female donor with ankylosing spondylitis or in good health (not recorded which). The J gene is TRBJ2-2, the V gene TRBV7-9; D remains unclear. The sample consisted of blood, either unsorted or a sorted T cell fraction (not recorded which). Here the CDR3 reads CASSFMHSVNTGELFF. The CDR3 DNA sequence: TGTGCCAGCAGCTTCATGCATTCGGTCAACACCGGGGAGCTGTTTTTT.